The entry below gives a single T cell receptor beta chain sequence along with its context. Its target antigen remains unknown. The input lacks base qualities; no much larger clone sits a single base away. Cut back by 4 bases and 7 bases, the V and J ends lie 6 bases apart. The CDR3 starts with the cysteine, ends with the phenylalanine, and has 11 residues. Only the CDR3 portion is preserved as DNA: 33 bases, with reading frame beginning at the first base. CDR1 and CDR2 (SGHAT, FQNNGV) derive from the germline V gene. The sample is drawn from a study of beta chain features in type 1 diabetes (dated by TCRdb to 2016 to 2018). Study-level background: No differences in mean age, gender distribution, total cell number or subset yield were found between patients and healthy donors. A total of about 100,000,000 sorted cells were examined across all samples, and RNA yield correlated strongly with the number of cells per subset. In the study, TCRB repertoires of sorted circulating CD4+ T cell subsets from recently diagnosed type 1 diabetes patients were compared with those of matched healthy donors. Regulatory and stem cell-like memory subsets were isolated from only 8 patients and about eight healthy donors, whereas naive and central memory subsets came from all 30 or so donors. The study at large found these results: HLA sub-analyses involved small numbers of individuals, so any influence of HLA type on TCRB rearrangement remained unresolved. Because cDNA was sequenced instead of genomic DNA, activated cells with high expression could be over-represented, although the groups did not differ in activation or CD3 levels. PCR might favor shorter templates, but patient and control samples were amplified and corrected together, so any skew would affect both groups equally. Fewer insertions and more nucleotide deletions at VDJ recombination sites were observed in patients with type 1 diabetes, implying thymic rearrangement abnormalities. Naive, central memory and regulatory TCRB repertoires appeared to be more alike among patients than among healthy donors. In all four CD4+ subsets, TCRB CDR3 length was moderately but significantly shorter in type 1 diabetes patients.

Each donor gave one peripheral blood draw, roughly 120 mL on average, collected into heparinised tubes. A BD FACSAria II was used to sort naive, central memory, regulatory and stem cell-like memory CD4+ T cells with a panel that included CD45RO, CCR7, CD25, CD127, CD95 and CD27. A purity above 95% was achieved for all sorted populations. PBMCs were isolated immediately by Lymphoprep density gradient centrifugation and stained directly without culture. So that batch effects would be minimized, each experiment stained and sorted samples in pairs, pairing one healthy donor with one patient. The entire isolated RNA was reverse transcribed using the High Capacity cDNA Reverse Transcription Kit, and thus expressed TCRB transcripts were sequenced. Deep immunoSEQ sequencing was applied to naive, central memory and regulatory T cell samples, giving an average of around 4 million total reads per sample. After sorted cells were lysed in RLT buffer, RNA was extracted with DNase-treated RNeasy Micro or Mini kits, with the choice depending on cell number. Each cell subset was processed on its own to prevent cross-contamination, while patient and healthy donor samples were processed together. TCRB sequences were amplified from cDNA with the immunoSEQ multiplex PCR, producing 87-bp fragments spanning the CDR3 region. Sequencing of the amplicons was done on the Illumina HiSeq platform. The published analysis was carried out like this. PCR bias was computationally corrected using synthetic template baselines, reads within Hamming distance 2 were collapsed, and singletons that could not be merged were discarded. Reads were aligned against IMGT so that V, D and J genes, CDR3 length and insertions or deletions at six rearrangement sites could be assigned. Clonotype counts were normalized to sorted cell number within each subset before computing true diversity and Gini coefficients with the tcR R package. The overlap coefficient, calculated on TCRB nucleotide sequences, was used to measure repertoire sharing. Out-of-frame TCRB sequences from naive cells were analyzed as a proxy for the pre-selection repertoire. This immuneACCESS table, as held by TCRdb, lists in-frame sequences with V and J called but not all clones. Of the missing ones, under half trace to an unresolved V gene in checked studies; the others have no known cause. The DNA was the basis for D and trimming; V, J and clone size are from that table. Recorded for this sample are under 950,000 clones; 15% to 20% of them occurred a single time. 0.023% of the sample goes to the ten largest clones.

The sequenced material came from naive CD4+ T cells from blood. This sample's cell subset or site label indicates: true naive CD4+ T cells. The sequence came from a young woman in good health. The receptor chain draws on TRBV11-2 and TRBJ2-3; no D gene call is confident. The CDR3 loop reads CASSSLNTQYF. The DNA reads TGTGCCAGCAGCTCCCTAAATACGCAGTATTTT.